Below, 9 T cell receptor beta chains from the same sample are listed, as sequenced in a study of blood T cells in healthy people across ages. Primers used in a second PCR of roughly 7 to 11 cycles were a sample-barcoded 5' primer and a J-beta primer mix. TCRdb recomputed calls from the 5' RACE reads with MiXCR, one row per CDR3 protein. The sample has 1.6 million or so distinct CDR3 sequences; 34% are singletons. What was sequenced was blood. These receptors were taken from a woman aged 25-40 years in good health.

This clonotype turned up a few times. The chain links TRBV28 to TRBJ2-7, with D perhaps TRBD2 (6 bases). The CDR3 has 15 amino acids. V shed 7 bases and J shed 0 bases, with 16 bases lying between them. The germline V gene has CDR1 MDHEN and CDR2 SYDVKM. The CDR3 DNA is TGTGCCAGCACCTTCGGAGGGTCTAGCTCCTACGAGCAGTACTTC. It translates to CASTFGGSSSYEQYF.

Only a few counts were recorded for this clonotype. The chain has TRBV12-3 or TRBV12-4 and TRBJ2-7; D may be TRBD1 (6 bases). The V gene lost 5 bases and the J gene lost 3 bases, with 11 bases spanning the gap. The CDR3 consists of 13 residues. The CDR3 reads CASSMTGVYEQYF. The CDR3 DNA reads TGTGCCAGCAGTATGACAGGAGTCTACGAGCAGTACTTC.

This chain uses TRBV12-3 or TRBV12-4 with TRBJ2-2; no firm D call. The ends were cut back, 7 bases at V and 0 bases at J, with 9 bases in the middle. The CDR3 extends over 14 amino acids. The CDR3 DNA is TGTGCCAGCAACAGCCGAACGAACACCGGGGAGCTGTTTTTT. This codes for CASNSRTNTGELFF.

The genes are TRBV12-3 or TRBV12-4 and TRBJ2-5; 13 bases are a match to TRBD2. The J segment lost 5 bases and the V segment lost 2 bases, leaving 5 bases of the junction unmatched. The CDR3 is made up of 16 amino acids. CDR3 protein: CASSLRLAGGMETQYF. CDR3 DNA: TGTGCCAGCAGTTTAAGACTAGCGGGAGGAATGGAGACCCAGTACTTC.

This rearrangement joins TRBV28 to TRBJ2-1; 9 bases map to TRBD2. The germline V gene has CDR1 MDHEN and CDR2 SYDVKM. This CDR3 is 16 amino acids long. The J segment lost 3 bases and the V segment lost 3 bases, leaving 6 bases of the junction unmatched. The CDR3 spells CASSFAASGIYNEQFF. In DNA, the CDR3 is TGTGCCAGCAGTTTCGCCGCTAGCGGGATCTACAATGAGCAGTTCTTC.

The chain employs TRBV6-1 and TRBJ1-5, with D uncertain. V shed 3 bases and J shed 0 bases, with 9 bases lying between them. In germline, CDR1 is MNHNS, CDR2 SASEGT. CDR3 length: 15 residues. The CDR3, as DNA: TGTGCCAGCAGTGATAATCGGGGTAGCAATCAGCCCCAGCATTTT. This sequence encodes CASSDNRGSNQPQHF.

With regard to this clonotype: A junction end diverges from the germline sequence, so it may reflect a read error. The chain uses TRBV7-3 and TRBJ2-6; D possibly corresponds to TRBD1 (5 bases). This CDR3 region has 15 residues. From germline, CDR1 is SGHTA and CDR2 FQGTGA. This CDR3 reads CASSPGSSGANVLIF. DNA of the CDR3: TGTGCCAGCAGCCCTGGTAGCTCTGGGGCCAACGTCCTGATTTTC.

This clonotype showed up just once. The chain has TRBV5-1 and TRBJ2-5, with 10 positions matching TRBD1. The CDR3 is 12 amino acids. Losses at the gene ends were 9 bases for V and 11 bases for J; bases not matched to a gene: 10. Germline V gene sequence: CDR1 SGHRS, CDR2 YFSETQ. The CDR3 coding sequence is TGCGCCACCAGACAGGGGGCTGGTGAGCAGTACTTC. The encoded protein is CATRQGAGEQYF. The entire variable domain, with the rest obtained from reference TRBV5-1 and TRBJ2-5, is as follows: KAGVTQTPRYLIKTRGQQVTLSCSPISGHRSVSWYQQTPGQGLQFLFEYFSETQRNKGNFPGRFSGRQFSNSRSEMNVSTLELGDSALYLCATRQGAGEQYFGPGTRLLVL.

A few counts support this clonotype. This chain joins TRBV27 and TRBJ2-1; D unclear. The CDR3 is 15 amino acids. Germline V gene lookup returns CDR1 MNHEY and CDR2 SMNVEV (reference sequence). V lost 2 bases and J lost 4, with 12 bases in between. The CDR3 here is CASSLVQSRYNEQFF. The DNA of the CDR3 is TGTGCCAGCAGTTTAGTTCAGAGTCGATACAATGAGCAGTTCTTC.